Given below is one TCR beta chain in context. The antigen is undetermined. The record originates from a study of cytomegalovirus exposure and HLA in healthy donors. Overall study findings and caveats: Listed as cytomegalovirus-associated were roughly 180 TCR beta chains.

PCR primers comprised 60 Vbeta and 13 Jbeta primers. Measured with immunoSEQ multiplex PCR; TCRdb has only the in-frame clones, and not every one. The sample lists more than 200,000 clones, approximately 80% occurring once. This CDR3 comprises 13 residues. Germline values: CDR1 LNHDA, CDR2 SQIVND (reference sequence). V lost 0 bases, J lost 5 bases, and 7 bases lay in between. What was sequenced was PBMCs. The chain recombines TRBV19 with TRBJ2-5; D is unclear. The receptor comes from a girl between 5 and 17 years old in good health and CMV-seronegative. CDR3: CASSIEHWETQYF. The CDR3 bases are TGTGCCAGTAGTATAGAACATTGGGAGACCCAGTACTTC.